This paragraph reports one TCR beta chain. Profiling relied on immunoSEQ multiplex PCR, and the TCRdb table lists in-frame clones only, not all of them. The sample records 35,000 to 45,000 clones, 87% being singletons. These data belong to a study of T cell changes during pregnancy in multiple sclerosis. The CDR3 is 14 amino acids. V gave up 5 bases and J gave up 0 bases; unmatched junction bases: 2. CDR1 is GTSNPN and CDR2 is SVGIG in the germline V gene (reference sequence). The material sequenced was CD4+ T cells from peripheral blood mononuclear cells, taken after pregnancy. This TCR derives from a female donor with multiple sclerosis, enrolled in a pregnancy study. The chain uses TRBV30 and TRBJ1-5, with 9 bases matching TRBD1. The CDR3 loop is CAWDRGYSNQPQHF. The CDR3, as DNA: TGTGCCTGGGACAGGGGGTATAGCAATCAGCCCCAGCATTTT.